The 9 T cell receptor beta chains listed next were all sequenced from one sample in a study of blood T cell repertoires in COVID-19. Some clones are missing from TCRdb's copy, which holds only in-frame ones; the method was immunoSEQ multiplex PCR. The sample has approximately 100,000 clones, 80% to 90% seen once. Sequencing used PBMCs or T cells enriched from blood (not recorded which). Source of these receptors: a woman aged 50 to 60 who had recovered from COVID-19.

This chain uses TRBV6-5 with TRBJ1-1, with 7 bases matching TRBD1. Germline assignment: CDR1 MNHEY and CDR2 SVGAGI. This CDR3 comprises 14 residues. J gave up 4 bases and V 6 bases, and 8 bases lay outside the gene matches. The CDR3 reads CASRTGTFGTEAFF. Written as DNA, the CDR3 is TGTGCCAGCAGGACAGGGACCTTTGGCACTGAAGCTTTCTTT.

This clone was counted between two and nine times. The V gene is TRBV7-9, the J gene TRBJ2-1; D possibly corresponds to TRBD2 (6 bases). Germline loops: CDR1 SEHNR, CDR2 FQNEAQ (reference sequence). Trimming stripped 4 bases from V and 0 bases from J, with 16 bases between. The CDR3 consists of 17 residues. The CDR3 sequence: CASSSPLDGSSYNEQFF. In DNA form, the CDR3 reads TGTGCCAGCAGCTCCCCCCTTGACGGGAGCTCCTACAATGAGCAGTTCTTC.

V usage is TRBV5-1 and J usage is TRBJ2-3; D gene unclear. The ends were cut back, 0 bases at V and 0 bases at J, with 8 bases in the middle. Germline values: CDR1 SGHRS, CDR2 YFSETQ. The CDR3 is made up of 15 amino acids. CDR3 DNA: TGCGCCAGCAGCTTGGAAGGCGGAAGCACAGATACGCAGTATTTT. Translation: CASSLEGGSTDTQYF.

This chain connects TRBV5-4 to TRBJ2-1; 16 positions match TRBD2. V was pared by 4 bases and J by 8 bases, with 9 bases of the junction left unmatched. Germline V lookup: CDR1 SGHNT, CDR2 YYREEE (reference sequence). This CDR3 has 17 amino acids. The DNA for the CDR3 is TGTGCCAGCAGCCCAGGGACTAGCGGGAGGGTTGGGTATGAGCAGTTCTTC. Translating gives CASSPGTSGRVGYEQFF.

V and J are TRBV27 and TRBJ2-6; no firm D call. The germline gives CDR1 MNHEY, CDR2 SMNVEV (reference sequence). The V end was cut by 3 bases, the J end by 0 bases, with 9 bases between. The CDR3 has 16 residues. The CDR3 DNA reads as TGTGCCAGCAGTTTTCAGGTTACCTCTGGGGCCAACGTCCTGACTTTC. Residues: CASSFQVTSGANVLTF.

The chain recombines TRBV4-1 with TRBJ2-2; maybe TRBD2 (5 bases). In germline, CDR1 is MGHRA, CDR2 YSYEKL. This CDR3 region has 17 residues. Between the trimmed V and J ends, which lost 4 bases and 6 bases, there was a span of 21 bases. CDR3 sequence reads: CASSRTGLKVGAGELFF. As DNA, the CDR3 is TGCGCCAGCAGCCGAACCGGACTGAAGGTGGGAGCCGGGGAGCTGTTTTTT.

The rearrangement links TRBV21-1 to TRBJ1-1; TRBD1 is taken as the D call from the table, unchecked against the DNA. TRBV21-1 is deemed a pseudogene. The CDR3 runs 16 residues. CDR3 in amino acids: CASSHQLHRGYTEAFF. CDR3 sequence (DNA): TGTGCCAGCAGCCACCAGCTGCACAGGGGATACACTGAAGCTTTCTTT.

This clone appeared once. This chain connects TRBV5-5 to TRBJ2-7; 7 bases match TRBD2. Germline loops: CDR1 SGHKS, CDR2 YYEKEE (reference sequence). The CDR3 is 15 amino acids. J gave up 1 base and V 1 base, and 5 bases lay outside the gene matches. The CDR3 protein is CASSLSSGISYEQYF. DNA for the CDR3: TGTGCCAGCAGCTTGTCCAGCGGGATTTCCTACGAGCAGTACTTC.

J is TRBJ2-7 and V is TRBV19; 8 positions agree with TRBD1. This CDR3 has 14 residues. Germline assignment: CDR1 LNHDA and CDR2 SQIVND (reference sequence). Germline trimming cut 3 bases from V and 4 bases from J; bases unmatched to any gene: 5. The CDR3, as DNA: TGTGCCAGTAGTATGGGGGACAGGAGGTACGAGCAGTACTTC. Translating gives CASSMGDRRYEQYF.